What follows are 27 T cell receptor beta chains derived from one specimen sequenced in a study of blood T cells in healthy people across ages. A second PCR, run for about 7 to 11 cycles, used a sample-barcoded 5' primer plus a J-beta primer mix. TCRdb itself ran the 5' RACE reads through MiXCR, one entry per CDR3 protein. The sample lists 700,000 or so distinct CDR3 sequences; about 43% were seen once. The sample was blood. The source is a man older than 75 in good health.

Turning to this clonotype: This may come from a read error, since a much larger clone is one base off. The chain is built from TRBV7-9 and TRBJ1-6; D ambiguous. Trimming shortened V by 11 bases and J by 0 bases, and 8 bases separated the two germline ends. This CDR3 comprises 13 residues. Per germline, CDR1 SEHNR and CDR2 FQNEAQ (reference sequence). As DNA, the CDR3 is TGTGCCTGCACTCGCTCCTATAATTCACCCCTCCACTTT. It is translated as CACTRSYNSPLHF.

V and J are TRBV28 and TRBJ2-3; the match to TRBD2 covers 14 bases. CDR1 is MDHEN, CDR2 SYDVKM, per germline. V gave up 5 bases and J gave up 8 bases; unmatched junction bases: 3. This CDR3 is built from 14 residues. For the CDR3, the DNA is TGTGCCAGCAGTCCCGGGACTAGCGGGAGTACGCAGTATTTT. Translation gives CASSPGTSGSTQYF.

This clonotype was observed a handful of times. CDR3 coding DNA: TGTGCCAGCAGCCCAGGACTGGCTAACGGCTACACCTTC. It yields the protein CASSPGLANGYTF. This chain connects TRBV7-2 to TRBJ1-2; D unclear. This CDR3 is 13 amino acids long. Trimming cost V 5 bases and J 8 bases, with 15 bases left between them. CDR1 is SGHTA and CDR2 is FQGNSA in the germline V gene. Combining the CDR3 with reference TRBV7-2 and TRBJ1-2 gives the whole variable domain GAGVSQSPSNKVTEKGKDVELRCDPISGHTALYWYRQSLGQGLEFLIYFQGNSAPDKSGLPSDRFSAERTGGSVSTLTIQRTQQEDSAVYLCASSPGLANGYTFGSGTRLTVV.

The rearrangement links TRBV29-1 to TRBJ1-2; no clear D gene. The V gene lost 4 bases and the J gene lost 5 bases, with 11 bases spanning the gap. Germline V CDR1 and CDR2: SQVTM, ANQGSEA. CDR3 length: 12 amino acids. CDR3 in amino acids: CSVARQGYGYTF. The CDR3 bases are TGCAGCGTTGCCCGTCAAGGGTATGGCTACACCTTC. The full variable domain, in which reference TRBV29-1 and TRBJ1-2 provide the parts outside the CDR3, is SAVISQKPSRDICQRGTSLTIQCQVDSQVTMMFWYRQQPGQSLTLIATANQGSEATYESGFVIDKFPISRPNLTFSTLTVSNMSPEDSSIYLCSVARQGYGYTFGSGTRLTVV.

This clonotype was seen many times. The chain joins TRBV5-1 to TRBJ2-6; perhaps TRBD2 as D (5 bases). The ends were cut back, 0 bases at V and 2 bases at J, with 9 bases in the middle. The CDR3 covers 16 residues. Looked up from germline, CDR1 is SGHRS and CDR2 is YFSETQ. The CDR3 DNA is TGCGCCAGCAGCTTGGTTGCGGGCACTGGGGCCAACGTCCTGACTTTC. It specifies CASSLVAGTGANVLTF.

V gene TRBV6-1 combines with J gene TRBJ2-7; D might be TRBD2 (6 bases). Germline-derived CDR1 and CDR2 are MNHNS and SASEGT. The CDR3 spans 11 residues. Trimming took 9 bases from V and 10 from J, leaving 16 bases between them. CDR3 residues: CASRTRETQYV. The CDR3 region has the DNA TGTGCCAGTAGGACTCGGGAGACCCAGTACGTC.

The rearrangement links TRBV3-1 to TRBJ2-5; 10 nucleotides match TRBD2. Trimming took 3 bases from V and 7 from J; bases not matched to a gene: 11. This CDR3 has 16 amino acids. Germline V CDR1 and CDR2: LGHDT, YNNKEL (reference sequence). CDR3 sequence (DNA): TGTGCCAGCAGCCAGGGGCTAGCGGGGGAAGTGGGGACCCAGTACTTC. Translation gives CASSQGLAGEVGTQYF.

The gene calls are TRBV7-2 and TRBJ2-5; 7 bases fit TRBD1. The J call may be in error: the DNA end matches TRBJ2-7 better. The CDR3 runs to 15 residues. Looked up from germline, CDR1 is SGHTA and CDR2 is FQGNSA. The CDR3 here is CASSFQGQPNYEQYF. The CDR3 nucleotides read TGTGCCAGCAGCTTTCAGGGACAGCCAAACTACGAGCAGTACTTC.

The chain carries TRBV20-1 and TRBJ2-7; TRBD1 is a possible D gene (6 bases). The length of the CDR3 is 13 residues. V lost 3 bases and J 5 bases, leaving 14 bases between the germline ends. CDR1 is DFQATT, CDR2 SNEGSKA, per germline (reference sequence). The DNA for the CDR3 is TGCAGTGCTAGTTACGGGACAATCCACGAGCAGTACTTC. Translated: CSASYGTIHEQYF.

This chain's CDR3 is CASSFLGANVLTF. The CDR3 DNA is TGTGCCAGCAGTTTTCTAGGGGCCAACGTCCTGACTTTC. This chain links TRBV27 with TRBJ2-6; D remains ambiguous. V lost 3 bases to trimming and J lost 4 bases, with 4 bases between them. Per the germline V gene, CDR1 is MNHEY and CDR2 is SMNVEV (reference sequence). The CDR3 covers 13 residues.

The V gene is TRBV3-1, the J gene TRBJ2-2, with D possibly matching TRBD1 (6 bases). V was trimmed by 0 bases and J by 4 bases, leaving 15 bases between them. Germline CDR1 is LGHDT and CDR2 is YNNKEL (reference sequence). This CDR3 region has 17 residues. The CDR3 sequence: CASSQDRRQVSTGELFF. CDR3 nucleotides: TGTGCCAGCAGCCAAGACCGAAGACAGGTTAGCACCGGGGAGCTGTTTTTT.

The CDR3 region is CARDGLMNTEAFF. The CDR3 region has the DNA TGTGCCAGGGACGGACTCATGAACACTGAAGCTTTCTTT. This sequence joins TRBV27 and TRBJ1-1; no definite D call. With 9 bases removed from V and 0 bases from J, the gap between germline ends came to 11 bases. Per the germline V gene, CDR1 is MNHEY and CDR2 is SMNVEV (reference sequence). The CDR3 consists of 13 residues.

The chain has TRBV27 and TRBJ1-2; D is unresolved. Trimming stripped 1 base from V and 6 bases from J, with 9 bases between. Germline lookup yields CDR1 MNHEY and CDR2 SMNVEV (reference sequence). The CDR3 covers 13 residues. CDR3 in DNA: TGTGCCAGCAGTTTATTCGGGAGAGATGGCTACACCTTC. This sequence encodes CASSLFGRDGYTF.

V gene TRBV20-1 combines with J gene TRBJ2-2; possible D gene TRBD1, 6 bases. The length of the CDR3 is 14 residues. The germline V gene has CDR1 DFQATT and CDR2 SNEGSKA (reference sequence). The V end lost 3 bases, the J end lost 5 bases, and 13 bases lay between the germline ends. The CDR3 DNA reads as TGCAGTGCTAGCGGACAGAGTCATACCGGGGAGCTGTTTTTT. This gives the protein CSASGQSHTGELFF.

The CDR3 DNA reads as TGTGCCAGCAGCCCTCAGAGTAACCGGGCGGGGGAGCAGTACTTC. Translating it yields CASSPQSNRAGEQYF. The chain has TRBV7-2 and TRBJ2-7; TRBD2 is a possible D gene (6 bases). Between the trimmed V and J ends, which lost 5 bases and 7 bases, there was a span of 21 bases. The CDR3 runs 15 residues. Looked up from germline, CDR1 is SGHTA and CDR2 is FQGNSA.

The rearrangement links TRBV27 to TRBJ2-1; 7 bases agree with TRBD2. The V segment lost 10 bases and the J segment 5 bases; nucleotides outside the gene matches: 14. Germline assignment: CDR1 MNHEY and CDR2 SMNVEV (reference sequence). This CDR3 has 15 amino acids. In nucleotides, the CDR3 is TGTGCCACTTCTCCGATGGGGACTATCCACAATGAGCAGTTCTTC. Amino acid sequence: CATSPMGTIHNEQFF.

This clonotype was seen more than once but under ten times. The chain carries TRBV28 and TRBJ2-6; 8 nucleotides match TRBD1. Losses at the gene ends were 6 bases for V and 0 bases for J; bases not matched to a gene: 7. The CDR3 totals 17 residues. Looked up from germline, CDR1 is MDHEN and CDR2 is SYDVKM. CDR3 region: CASRPRQGYSGANVLTF. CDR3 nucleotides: TGTGCCAGCAGACCTCGACAGGGGTACTCTGGGGCCAACGTCCTGACTTTC.

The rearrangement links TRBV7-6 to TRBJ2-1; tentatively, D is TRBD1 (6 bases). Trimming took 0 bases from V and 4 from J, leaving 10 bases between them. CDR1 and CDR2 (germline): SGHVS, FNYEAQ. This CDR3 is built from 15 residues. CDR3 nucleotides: TGTGCCAGCAGCTTAGCGACAGGCGAATACAATGAGCAGTTCTTC. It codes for CASSLATGEYNEQFF. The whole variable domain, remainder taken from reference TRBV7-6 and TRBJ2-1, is GAGVSQSPRYKVTKRGQDVALRCDPISGHVSLYWYRQALGQGPEFLTYFNYEAQQDKSGLPNDRFSAERPEGSISTLTIQRTEQRDSAMYRCASSLATGEYNEQFFGPGTRLTVL.

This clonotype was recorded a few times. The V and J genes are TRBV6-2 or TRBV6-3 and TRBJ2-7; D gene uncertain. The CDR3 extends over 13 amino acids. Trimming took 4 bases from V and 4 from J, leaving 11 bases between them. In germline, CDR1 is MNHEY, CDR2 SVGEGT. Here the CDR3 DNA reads TGTGCCAGCAGTTTTACGGACGGGTACGAGCAGTACTTC. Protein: CASSFTDGYEQYF.

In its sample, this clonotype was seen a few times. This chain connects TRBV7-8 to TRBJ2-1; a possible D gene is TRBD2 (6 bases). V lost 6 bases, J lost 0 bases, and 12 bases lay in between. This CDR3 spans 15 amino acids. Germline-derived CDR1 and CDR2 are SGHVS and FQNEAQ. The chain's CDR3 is CASSSPGSSYNEQFF. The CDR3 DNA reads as TGTGCCAGCAGTTCCCCCGGGAGCTCCTACAATGAGCAGTTCTTC.

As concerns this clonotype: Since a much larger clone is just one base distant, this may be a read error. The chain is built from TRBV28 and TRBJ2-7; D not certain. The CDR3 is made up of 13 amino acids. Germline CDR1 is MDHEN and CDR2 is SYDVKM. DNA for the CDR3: TGTGTCAGCAGTCCCCTAGAACCCTACGAGCAGTACTTC. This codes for CVSSPLEPYEQYF.

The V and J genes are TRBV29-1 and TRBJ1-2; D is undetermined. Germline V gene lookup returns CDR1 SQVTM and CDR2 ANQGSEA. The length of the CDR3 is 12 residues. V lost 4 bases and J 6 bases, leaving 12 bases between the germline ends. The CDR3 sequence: CSVGRESHGYTF. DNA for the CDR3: TGCAGCGTTGGAAGAGAGTCCCATGGCTACACCTTC.

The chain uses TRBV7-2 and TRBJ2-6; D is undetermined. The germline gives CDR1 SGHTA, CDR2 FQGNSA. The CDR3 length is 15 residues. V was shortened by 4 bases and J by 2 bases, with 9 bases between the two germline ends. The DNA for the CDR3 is TGTGCCAGCAGCTCACCCCGGCCTGGGGCCAACGTCCTGACTTTC. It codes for CASSSPRPGANVLTF.

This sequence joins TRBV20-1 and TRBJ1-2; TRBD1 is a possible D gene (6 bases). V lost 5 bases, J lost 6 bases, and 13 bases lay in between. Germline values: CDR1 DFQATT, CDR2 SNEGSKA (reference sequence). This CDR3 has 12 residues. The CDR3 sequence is CSASTGPNGYTF. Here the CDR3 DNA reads TGCAGTGCTTCAACAGGGCCCAATGGCTACACCTTC.

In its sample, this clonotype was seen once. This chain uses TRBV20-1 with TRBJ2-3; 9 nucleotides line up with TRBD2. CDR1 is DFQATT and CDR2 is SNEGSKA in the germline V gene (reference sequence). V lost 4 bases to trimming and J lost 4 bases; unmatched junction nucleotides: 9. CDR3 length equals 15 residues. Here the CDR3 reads CSATGLAGVADTQYF. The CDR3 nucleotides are TGCAGTGCTACAGGATTAGCGGGAGTGGCAGATACGCAGTATTTT.

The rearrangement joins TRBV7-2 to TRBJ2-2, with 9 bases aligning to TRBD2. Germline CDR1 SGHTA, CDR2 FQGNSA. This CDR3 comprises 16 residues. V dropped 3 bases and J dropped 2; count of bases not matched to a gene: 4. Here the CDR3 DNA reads TGTGCCAGCAGCTTGTGGCTAGCGGGAAACACCGGGGAGCTGTTTTTT. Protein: CASSLWLAGNTGELFF.

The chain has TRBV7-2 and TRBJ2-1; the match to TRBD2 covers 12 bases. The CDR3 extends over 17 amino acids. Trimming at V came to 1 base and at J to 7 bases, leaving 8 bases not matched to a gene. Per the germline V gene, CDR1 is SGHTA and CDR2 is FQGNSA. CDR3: CASSLGLAGGAGNEQFF. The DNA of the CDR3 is TGTGCCAGCAGCTTAGGGCTAGCGGGAGGGGCGGGTAATGAGCAGTTCTTC.